This passage covers 14 T cell receptor beta chains from one sample sequenced in a study of cytomegalovirus exposure and HLA in healthy donors. PCR amplification relied on 60 Vbeta primers (plus 13 Jbeta primers). Generated by immunoSEQ multiplex PCR, the TCRdb table keeps only in-frame clones and is missing some. This sample carries some 110,000 clones, 60% to 70% of them seen once, and the ten largest clones take more than 8%. Sequenced: PBMCs. All receptors derive from a middle-aged woman in good health and CMV-seropositive.

A few counts support this clone. This chain connects TRBV27 to TRBJ2-7; D not certain. Germline V gene sequence: CDR1 MNHEY, CDR2 SMNVEV (reference sequence). The ends were cut back, 6 bases at V and 3 bases at J, with 15 bases in the middle. This CDR3 spans 14 amino acids. Here the CDR3 DNA reads TGTGCCAGCAGGGTGCAAAGCGAGTACTACGAGCAGTACTTC. Amino acids: CASRVQSEYYEQYF.

V is TRBV7-3 and J is TRBJ2-1; 7 nucleotides align to TRBD1. With 5 bases clipped from V and 7 bases from J, the junction kept 14 bases outside the gene matches. Germline assignment: CDR1 SGHTA and CDR2 FQGTGA. The CDR3 has 16 amino acids. The CDR3 sequence is CASSTSLLGGGNEQFF. CDR3 nucleotides: TGTGCCAGCAGCACCTCCCTACTAGGGGGCGGAAATGAGCAGTTCTTC.

The rearrangement links TRBV5-6 to TRBJ2-7; D may be TRBD1 (5 bases). This CDR3 has 16 amino acids. The germline V and J ends were trimmed by 1 base and 1 base, with 15 bases remaining between them. Germline V lookup: CDR1 SGHDT, CDR2 YYEEEE. CDR3 bases: TGTGCCAGCAGCTTGTTCTTTGGAGACAGATCCTACGAGCAGTACTTC. It translates to CASSLFFGDRSYEQYF.

The chain uses TRBV5-6 and TRBJ2-7; D not certain. V was pared by 5 bases and J by 3 bases, with 15 bases between. Germline CDR1 and CDR2: SGHDT and YYEEEE. The CDR3 is made up of 14 amino acids. The CDR3 here is CASSVIQSFYEQYF. CDR3 bases: TGTGCCAGCAGTGTTATACAGTCGTTCTACGAGCAGTACTTC.

The rearrangement uses TRBV7-3 and TRBJ2-1, with 7 bases identical to TRBD2. Trimming took 2 bases from V and 8 from J; bases not matched to a gene: 18. The germline CDR1 and CDR2 sequences are SGHTA and FQGTGA. This CDR3 region has 18 residues. The CDR3 reads CASSLDPPGGSVSHEQFF. The CDR3 DNA sequence: TGTGCCAGCAGCTTAGACCCCCCCGGCGGGAGTGTGTCCCATGAGCAGTTCTTC.

The chain combines TRBV9 with TRBJ1-3; D call uncertain. V was trimmed by 2 bases and J by 1 base, leaving 16 bases between them. From germline, CDR1 is SGDLS and CDR2 YYNGEE. The CDR3 spans 17 residues. CDR3 amino acids: CASSVAPETWSGNTIYF. CDR3 nucleotides: TGTGCCAGCAGCGTTGCACCTGAAACTTGGTCTGGAAACACCATATATTTT.

The chain employs TRBV5-4 and TRBJ1-4; D unclear. V was clipped by 5 bases and J by 5 bases, with 10 bases between them. The CDR3 contains 13 residues. Germline V gene lookup returns CDR1 SGHNT and CDR2 YYREEE (reference sequence). Here the CDR3 DNA reads TGTGCCAGCAGGCGGGGAGAGAATGAAAAACTGTTTTTT. As protein: CASRRGENEKLFF.

The J gene is TRBJ1-2, the V gene TRBV6-6; a possible D gene is TRBD1 (6 bases). V lost 0 bases and J lost 5, with 16 bases in between. CDR1 is MNHNY and CDR2 is SVGAGI in the germline V gene (reference sequence). The CDR3 runs 16 residues. The CDR3 region has the DNA TGTGCCAGCAGTTACTCGATGAACAGGGTGCCTTATGGCTACACCTTC. Residues: CASSYSMNRVPYGYTF.

This clone was detected only once. The rearrangement uses TRBV5-4 and TRBJ1-4; perhaps TRBD1 as D (6 bases). The germline V gene encodes CDR1 SGHNT and CDR2 YYREEE (reference sequence). V gave up 1 base and J gave up 5 bases, with 15 bases separating them. The CDR3 covers 16 residues. This CDR3 reads CASSLSGRGGNEKLFF. The DNA for the CDR3 is TGTGCCAGCAGCTTGAGCGGCAGGGGTGGGAATGAAAAACTGTTTTTT. Drawing the rest from reference TRBV5-4 and TRBJ1-4, the complete variable domain is ETGVTQSPTHLIKTRGQQVTLRCSSQSGHNTVSWYQQALGQGPQFIFQYYREEENGRGNFPPRFSGLQFPNYSSELNVNALELDDSALYLCASSLSGRGGNEKLFFGSGTQLSVL.

The J gene is TRBJ1-1, the V gene TRBV6-5; D gene ambiguous. Trimming took off 5 bases at V and 1 base at J, with 11 bases between the two ends. The CDR3 extends over 14 amino acids. Germline CDR1 MNHEY, CDR2 SVGAGI. CDR3 coding DNA: TGTGCCAGCAGTCCAGACACGTGGAACACTGAAGCTTTCTTT. Amino acid sequence: CASSPDTWNTEAFF.

The sample holds a few counts of this clone. This chain joins TRBV4-2 and TRBJ1-1, with D possibly matching TRBD1 (5 bases). Trimming pared 1 base from V and 1 base from J, leaving 10 bases between. This CDR3 comprises 15 residues. CDR1 LGHNA and CDR2 YNFKEQ come from the germline V gene. The CDR3 is CASSQAVTENTEAFF. CDR3 bases: TGTGCCAGCAGCCAAGCCGTGACAGAGAACACTGAAGCTTTCTTT.

CDR3 in amino acids: CASSFREQLNEQFF. For the CDR3, the DNA is TGCGCCAGCAGCTTCCGGGAGCAATTAAATGAGCAGTTCTTC. This chain uses TRBV5-1 with TRBJ2-1; D is perhaps TRBD2 (6 bases). In germline, CDR1 is SGHRS, CDR2 YFSETQ. The CDR3 contains 14 residues. V was trimmed by 2 bases and J by 7 bases, leaving 13 bases between them.

This clone was observed a handful of times. This chain links TRBV4-2 with TRBJ1-3; perhaps TRBD1 as D (5 bases). This CDR3 contains 17 residues. Germline V gene lookup returns CDR1 LGHNA and CDR2 YNFKEQ. V lost 2 bases and J 2 bases, leaving 16 bases between the germline ends. The DNA of the CDR3 is TGTGCCAGCAGCCAACGCCCCCAGGGCGATGCTGGAAACACCATATATTTT. Translated: CASSQRPQGDAGNTIYF.

The rearrangement joins TRBV11-2 to TRBJ2-3; 14 positions match TRBD2. The length of the CDR3 is 19 residues. V shed 3 bases and J 0 bases; nucleotides not matched to a gene: 8. CDR1 and CDR2 from the germline V gene are SGHAT and FQNNGV. CDR3 DNA sequence: TGTGCCAGCAGCTTTTGGTTGGGACTAGCGGGGGTTAGCACAGATACGCAGTATTTT. This translates into CASSFWLGLAGVSTDTQYF.